This TCR beta chain was obtained from a study of neoadjuvant anti-PD-1 for oral cavity cancer. Time point given: after neoadjuvant nivolumab, at surgical resection. Germline V gene sequence: CDR1 MDHEN, CDR2 SYDVKM. Trimming at V came to 5 bases and at J to 9 bases, leaving 8 bases not matched to a gene. The CDR3 extends over 13 amino acids. Only in-frame clones appear in the TCRdb table, and some are missing; sequencing was by immunoSEQ multiplex PCR. Among just over 65,000 clones listed, around 84% were seen once. Source: PBMCs, taken after nivolumab (anti-PD-1) treatment. The rearrangement uses TRBV28 and TRBJ2-5; 8 bases are shared with TRBD1. The TCR sequence derives from a person aged 40-85 years with oral cavity squamous cell carcinoma. CDR3 bases: TGTGCCAGCAGTATTGACAGGGGTCTCTCCCAGTACTTC. As protein: CASSIDRGLSQYF.